Below, one TCR beta chain is given with its context. Clones were read by immunoSEQ multiplex PCR, and TCRdb kept only the in-frame ones, dropping some. The data show some 59,000 clones, with 94% seen just once and under 2% held by the top ten. V gave up 0 bases and J gave up 5 bases, with 11 bases separating them. Per the germline V gene, CDR1 is SGHTA and CDR2 is FQGNSA. This CDR3 comprises 14 residues. The treatment denotes: preoperative locoregional IRX-2 cytokine immunotherapy. The record originates from a study of preoperative IRX-2 immunotherapy in early breast cancer. This TCR was sampled from a human donor with breast cancer. This material was collected from a patient treated with IRX-2 immunotherapy. The chain carries TRBV7-2 and TRBJ2-7, with D uncertain. As DNA, the CDR3 is TGTGCCAGCAGCTTAGCGCGTTGGGTGAACGAGCAGTACTTC. Its translation is CASSLARWVNEQYF.